This TCR beta chain comes out of a study of blood T cells in healthy people across ages. Caucasian individuals from Russia who were healthy and aged roughly 6 to 90 acted as donors. Each donor's blood draw was roughly 9.5 milliliters of peripheral blood. Then a second PCR, running about 6 to 11 cycles, was carried out with a sample-barcoded 5' primer and a J-beta primer mix. TCRdb re-analysed the 5' RACE reads in MiXCR, keeping a single row per CDR3 protein. This sample has about a million distinct CDR3 sequences; roughly 50% occur once, and the top ten carry roughly a fifth. Remarks on this clonotype: What it binds is not known.

This CDR3 contains 11 residues. The germline CDR1 and CDR2 sequences are DFQATT and SNEGSKA (reference sequence). V dropped 6 bases and J dropped 5 bases, with 8 bases sitting between them. Findings and limits, study-wide: Getting older went along with TCR beta diversity per million T cells dropping roughly linearly.

The TCR was taken from a woman aged 60-70 years in good health. The V call is TRBV20-1, the J call TRBJ2-1, with D possibly being TRBD2 (6 bases). The sequencing sample was made of blood. The CDR3 DNA is TGCAGTGCCGTAGCGGACAATGAGCAGTTCTTC. Translation: CSAVADNEQFF.